This TCR beta chain was obtained from a study of monozygotic twins with inflammatory bowel disease. Whole-study results and caveats: With inverse Simpson as the measure, TCRbeta diversity was lower in IBD patients than in healthy co-twins.

The germline V gene encodes CDR1 SGHTA and CDR2 FQGNSA. This CDR3 comprises 13 residues. TCRdb re-called the 5' RACE reads; every CDR3 protein appears as one record, without DNA. The table for this sample gives approximately 120,000 distinct CDR3 sequences. About this clonotype itself: Its specificity is not known.

This sequence originates from a human donor with ulcerative colitis or Crohn's disease, or a healthy co-twin of an affected twin (not recorded which). The rearrangement uses TRBV7-2 and TRBJ2-1. Sequencing was carried out using blood. This CDR3 reads CASSTRNNGEQFF.